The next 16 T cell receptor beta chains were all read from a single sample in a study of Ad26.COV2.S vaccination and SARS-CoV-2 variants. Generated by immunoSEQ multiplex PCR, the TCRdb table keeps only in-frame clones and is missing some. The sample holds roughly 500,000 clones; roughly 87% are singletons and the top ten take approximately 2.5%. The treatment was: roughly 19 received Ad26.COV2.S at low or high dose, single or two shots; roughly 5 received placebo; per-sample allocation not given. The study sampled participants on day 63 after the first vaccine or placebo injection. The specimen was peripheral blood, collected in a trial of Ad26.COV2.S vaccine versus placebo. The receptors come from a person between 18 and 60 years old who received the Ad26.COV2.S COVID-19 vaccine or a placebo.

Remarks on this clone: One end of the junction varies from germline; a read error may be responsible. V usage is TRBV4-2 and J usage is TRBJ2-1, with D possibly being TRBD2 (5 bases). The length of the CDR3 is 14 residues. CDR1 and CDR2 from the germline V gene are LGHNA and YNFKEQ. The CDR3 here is CASSQDHSLAALLF. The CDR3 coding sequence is TGTGCCAGCAGCCAAGATCATTCCCTAGCCGCTTTGCTCTTC.

DNA of the CDR3: TGTGCCAGCAGCCGGACGGAGAATCAGCCCCAGCATTTT. Protein: CASSRTENQPQHF. This chain connects TRBV3-1 (or the pseudogene TRBV3-2) to TRBJ1-5, with no clear D. Per germline, CDR1 LGHDT and CDR2 YNNKEL (reference sequence). The CDR3 is 13 residues long. Between the trimmed V and J ends, which lost 4 bases and 4 bases, there was a span of 8 bases.

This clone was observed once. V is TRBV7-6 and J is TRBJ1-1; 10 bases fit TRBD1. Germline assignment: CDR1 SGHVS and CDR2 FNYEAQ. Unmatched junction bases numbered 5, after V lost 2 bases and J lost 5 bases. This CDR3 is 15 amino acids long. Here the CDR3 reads CASSLRGQGNTEAFF. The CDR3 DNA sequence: TGTGCCAGCAGCTTACGGGGACAGGGGAATACTGAAGCTTTCTTT.

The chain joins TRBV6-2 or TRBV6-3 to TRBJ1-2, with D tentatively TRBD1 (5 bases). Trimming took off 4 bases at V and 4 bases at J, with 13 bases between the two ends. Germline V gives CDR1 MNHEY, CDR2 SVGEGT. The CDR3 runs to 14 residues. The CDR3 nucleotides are TGTGCCAGCAGTTGGGGGACCGCGATCTATGGCTACACCTTC. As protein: CASSWGTAIYGYTF.

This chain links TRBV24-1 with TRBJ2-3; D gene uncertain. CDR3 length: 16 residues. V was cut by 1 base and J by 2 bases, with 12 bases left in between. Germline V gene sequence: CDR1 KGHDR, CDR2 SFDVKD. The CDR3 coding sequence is TGTGCCACCAGTGATTTCAAAAACGGGTTCACAGATACGCAGTATTTT. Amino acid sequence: CATSDFKNGFTDTQYF.

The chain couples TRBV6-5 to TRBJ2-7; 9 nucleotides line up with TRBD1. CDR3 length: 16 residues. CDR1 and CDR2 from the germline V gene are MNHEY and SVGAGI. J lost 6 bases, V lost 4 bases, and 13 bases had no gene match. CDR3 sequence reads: CASSSDRGGTRSEQYF. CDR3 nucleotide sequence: TGTGCCAGCAGTTCGGACAGGGGCGGTACTCGGTCCGAGCAGTACTTC.

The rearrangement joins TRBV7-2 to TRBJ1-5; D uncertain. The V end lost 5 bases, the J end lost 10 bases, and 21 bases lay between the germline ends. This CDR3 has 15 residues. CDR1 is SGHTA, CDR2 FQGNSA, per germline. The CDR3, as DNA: TGTGCCAGCAGCCCCCTTGCCGGGCTGGCCAGTCCCCAGCATTTT. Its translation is CASSPLAGLASPQHF.

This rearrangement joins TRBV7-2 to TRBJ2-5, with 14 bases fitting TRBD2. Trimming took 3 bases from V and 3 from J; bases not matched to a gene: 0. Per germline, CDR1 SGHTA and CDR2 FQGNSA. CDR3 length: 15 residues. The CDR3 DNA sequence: TGTGCCAGCAGCTTGGGACTAGCGGGGGAAGAGACCCAGTACTTC. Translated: CASSLGLAGEETQYF.

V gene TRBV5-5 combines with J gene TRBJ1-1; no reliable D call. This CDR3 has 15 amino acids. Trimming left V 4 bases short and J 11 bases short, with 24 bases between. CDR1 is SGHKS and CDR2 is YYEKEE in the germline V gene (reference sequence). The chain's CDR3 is CASSVDAGGGPEAFF. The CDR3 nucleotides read TGTGCCAGCAGCGTGGATGCAGGCGGCGGCCCGGAGGCTTTCTTT.

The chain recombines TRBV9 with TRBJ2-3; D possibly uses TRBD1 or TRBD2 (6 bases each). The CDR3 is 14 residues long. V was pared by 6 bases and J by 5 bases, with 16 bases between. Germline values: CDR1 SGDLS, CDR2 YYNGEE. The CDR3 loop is CASTTTGGRDTQYF. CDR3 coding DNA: TGTGCCAGCACCACTACCGGGGGCAGAGATACGCAGTATTTT.

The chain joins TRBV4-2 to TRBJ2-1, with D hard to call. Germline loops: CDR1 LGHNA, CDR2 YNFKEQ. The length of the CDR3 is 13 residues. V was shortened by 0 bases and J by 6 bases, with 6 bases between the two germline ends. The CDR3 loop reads CASSQESPNEQFF. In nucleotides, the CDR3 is TGTGCCAGCAGCCAAGAAAGCCCCAATGAGCAGTTCTTC.

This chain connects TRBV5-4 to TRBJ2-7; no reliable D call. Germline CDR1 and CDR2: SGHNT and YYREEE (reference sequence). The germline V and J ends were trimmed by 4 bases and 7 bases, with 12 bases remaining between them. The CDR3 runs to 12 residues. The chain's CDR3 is CASSATTREQYF. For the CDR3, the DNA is TGTGCCAGCAGCGCAACTACGAGGGAGCAGTACTTC.

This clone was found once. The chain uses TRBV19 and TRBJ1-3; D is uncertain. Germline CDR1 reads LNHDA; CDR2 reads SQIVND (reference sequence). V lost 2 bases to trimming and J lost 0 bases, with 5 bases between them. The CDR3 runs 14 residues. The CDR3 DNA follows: TGTGCCAGTAGTATACTCCACTCTGGAAACACCATATATTTT. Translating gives CASSILHSGNTIYF.

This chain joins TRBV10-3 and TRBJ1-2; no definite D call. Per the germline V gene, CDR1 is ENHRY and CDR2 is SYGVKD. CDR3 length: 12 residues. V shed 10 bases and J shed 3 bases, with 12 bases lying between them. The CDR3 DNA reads TGTGCCACCATGGAGAGGGACTATGGCTACACCTTC. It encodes CATMERDYGYTF.

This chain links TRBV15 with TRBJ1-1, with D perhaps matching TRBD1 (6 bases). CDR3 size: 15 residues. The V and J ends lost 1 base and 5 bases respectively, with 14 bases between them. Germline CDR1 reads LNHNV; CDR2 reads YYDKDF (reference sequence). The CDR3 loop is CATSRGRQEETEAFF. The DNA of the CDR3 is TGTGCCACCAGCAGAGGCAGACAGGAGGAGACTGAAGCTTTCTTT. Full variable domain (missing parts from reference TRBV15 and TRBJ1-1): DAMVIQNPRYQVTQFGKPVTLSCSQTLNHNVMYWYQQKSSQAPKLLFHYYDKDFNNEADTPDNFQSRRPNTSFCFLDIRSPGLGDTAMYLCATSRGRQEETEAFFGQGTRLTVV.

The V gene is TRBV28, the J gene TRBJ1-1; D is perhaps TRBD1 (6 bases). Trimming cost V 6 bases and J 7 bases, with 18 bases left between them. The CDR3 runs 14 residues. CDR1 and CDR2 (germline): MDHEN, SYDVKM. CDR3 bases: TGTGCCAGCAGATTACAGGGCCTTTATGTTGAAGCTTTCTTT. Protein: CASRLQGLYVEAFF.